This T cell receptor beta chain was observed in a study of T cell repertoires in cytomegalovirus infection. Overall study context: Recently described HLA-C-restricted plus well-studied HLA-B-restricted CMV epitopes were used. Regarding the study as a whole: The study found HLA-C-restricted CMV-specific TCR beta clonotypes dominating the ex vivo response. Of the TCR beta families, the public ones yielded a cumulative frequency that identified carriers of CMV plus the relevant HLA.

The germline V gene encodes CDR1 MNHEY and CDR2 SVGEGT. The V end was cut by 5 bases, the J end by 1 base, with 17 bases between. CDR3 size: 16 residues. This clonotype was observed a few times. Its antigen is as yet unknown. MiXCR, applied by TCRdb to the reads, yields one record per CDR3 protein. Seen here are 80,000 or so distinct CDR3 sequences, roughly 39% observed once, and the top ten hold more than 85%. This clonotype originated in a human donor in good health (CMV status not recorded). Some clones in this sample may be carry-over from other donors' samples. The sample consisted of CD8+ T cells from cultured PBMCs, taken from culture after CMV antigen stimulation. This chain connects TRBV6-2 or TRBV6-3 to TRBJ1-1, with D possibly matching TRBD1 (6 bases). CDR3 bases: TGTGCCAGCAGTACCTACAGGGATATTGGGAACACTGAAGCTTTCTTT. Translation: CASSTYRDIGNTEAFF.